In its sample, the clone carrying this T cell receptor (beta chain) was seen a few times. The data stem from a study of early T cells in non-severe SARS-CoV-2 infection. TCRdb called the 5' RACE reads again in MiXCR, with one record for every CDR3 protein. The profile shows 55,000 to 70,000 distinct CDR3 sequences, 4.6% of them singletons. The CDR3 has 15 residues. Trimming took 8 bases from V and 2 from J; bases not matched to a gene: 7. CDR1 SGHTA and CDR2 FQGNSA come from the germline V gene. The genes are TRBV7-2 and TRBJ2-2; 8 nucleotides match TRBD2. The sequencing used whole blood, collected at baseline. The source is an adult who was a healthcare worker with PCR-confirmed SARS-CoV-2 infection or an uninfected control (not recorded which). The donor label of this sample is uncertain. The CDR3 region is CASRLRGVNTGELFF. As DNA, the CDR3 is TGTGCCAGCCGGCTGCGGGGGGTCAACACCGGGGAGCTGTTTTTT.